The T cell receptor beta chain under discussion was sequenced for a study of regulatory T cells in long-lasting Graves disease. Arm-PCR with iRepertoire HTBI primers amplified the CDR3 regions for these TCR beta libraries. Each CDR3 protein gets one entry after TCRdb re-called the multiplex PCR reads with MiXCR. The table shows approximately 400,000 distinct CDR3 sequences, with less than 25% occurring only once. The germline V gene encodes CDR1 DFQATT and CDR2 SNEGSKA (reference sequence). The CDR3 runs to 12 residues. Time point denoted: persistent/refractory GD, antithyroid drugs over 5 years with positive TRAb. RNA isolated from PBMCs was used to make the TCR library.

The chain joins TRBV20-1 to TRBJ2-2; TRBD2 aligns across 7 bases. The material sequenced was peripheral blood mononuclear cells (PBMCs), taken when the disease was refractory, from a patient treated with antithyroid drugs. The source is a female donor with Graves disease. The CDR3 nucleotides are TGCCAGGGACTAACGAACACCGGGGAGCTGTTTTTT. As protein: CQGLTNTGELFF.